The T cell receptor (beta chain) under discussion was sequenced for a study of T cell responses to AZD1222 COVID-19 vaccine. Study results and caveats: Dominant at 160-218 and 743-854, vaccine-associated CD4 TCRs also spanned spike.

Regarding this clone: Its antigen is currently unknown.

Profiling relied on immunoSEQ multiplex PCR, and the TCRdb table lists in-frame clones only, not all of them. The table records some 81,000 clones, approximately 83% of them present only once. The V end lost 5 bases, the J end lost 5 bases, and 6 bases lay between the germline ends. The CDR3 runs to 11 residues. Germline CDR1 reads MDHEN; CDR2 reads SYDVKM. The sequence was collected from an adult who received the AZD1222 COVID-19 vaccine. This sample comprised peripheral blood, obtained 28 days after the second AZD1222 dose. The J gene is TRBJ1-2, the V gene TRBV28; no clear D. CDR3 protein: CASSPQYGYTF. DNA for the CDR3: TGTGCCAGCAGTCCACAATATGGCTACACCTTC.